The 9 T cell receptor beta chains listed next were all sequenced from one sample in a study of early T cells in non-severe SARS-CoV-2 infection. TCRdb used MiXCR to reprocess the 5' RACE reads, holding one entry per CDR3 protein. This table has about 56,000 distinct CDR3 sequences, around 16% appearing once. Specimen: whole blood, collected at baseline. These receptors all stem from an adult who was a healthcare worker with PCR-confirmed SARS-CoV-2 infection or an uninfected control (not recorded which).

DNA for the CDR3: TGCGCCAGCAGCCAGCTCTCGGGGGCAGGGGCCCAAGATACGCAGTATTTT. It translates to CASSQLSGAGAQDTQYF. The V call is TRBV4-1, the J call TRBJ2-3; D might be TRBD1 or TRBD2, each matching 6 bases. Germline CDR1 is MGHRA and CDR2 is YSYEKL. This CDR3 contains 17 residues. The V end lost 3 bases, the J end lost 5 bases, and 21 bases lay between the germline ends.

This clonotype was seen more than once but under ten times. The CDR3 DNA reads TGTGCCAGCAGTTTCGGGGGCTTACCAGCGGGCAAATCGAACACCGGGGAGCTGTTTTTT. Protein product: CASSFGGLPAGKSNTGELFF. V is TRBV28 and J is TRBJ2-2; D might be TRBD1 or TRBD2, each matching 6 bases. V was cut by 3 bases and J by 0 bases, with 23 bases left in between. CDR3 length equals 20 residues. Germline CDR1 MDHEN, CDR2 SYDVKM.

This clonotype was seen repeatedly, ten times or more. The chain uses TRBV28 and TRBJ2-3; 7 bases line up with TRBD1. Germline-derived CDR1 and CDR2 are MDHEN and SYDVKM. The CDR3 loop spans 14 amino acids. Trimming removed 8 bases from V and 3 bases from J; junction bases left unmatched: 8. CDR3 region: CASGRTGGTDTQYF. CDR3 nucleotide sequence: TGTGCCAGCGGTCGGACAGGTGGTACAGATACGCAGTATTTT.

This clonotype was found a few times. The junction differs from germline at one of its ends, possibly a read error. CDR3 DNA: TGTGCCAGCAGCTTGGTTCGCGAGCGGGAGGGGGGCGTGCTCTTC. Residues: CASSLVREREGGVLF. The rearrangement joins TRBV5-4 to TRBJ2-1; 10 bases are a match to TRBD2. Germline loops: CDR1 SGHNT, CDR2 YYREEE (reference sequence). The CDR3 spans 15 residues.

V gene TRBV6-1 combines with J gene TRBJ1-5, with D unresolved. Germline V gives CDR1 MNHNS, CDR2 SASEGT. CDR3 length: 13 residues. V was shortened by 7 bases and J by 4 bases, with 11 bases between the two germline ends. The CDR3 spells CASNRQVNQPQHF. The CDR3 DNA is TGTGCCAGCAATAGGCAGGTTAATCAGCCCCAGCATTTT.

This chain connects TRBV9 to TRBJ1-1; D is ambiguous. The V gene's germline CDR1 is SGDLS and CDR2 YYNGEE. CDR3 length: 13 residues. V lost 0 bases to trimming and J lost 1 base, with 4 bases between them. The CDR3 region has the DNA TGTGCCAGCAGCGTAGGTCGGAACACTGAAGCTTTCTTT. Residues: CASSVGRNTEAFF.

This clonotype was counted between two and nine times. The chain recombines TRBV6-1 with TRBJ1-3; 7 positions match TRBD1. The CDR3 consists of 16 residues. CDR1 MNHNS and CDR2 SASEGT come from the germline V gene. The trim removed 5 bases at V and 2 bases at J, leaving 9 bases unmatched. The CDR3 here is CASSLIDRVAGNTIYF. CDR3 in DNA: TGTGCCAGCAGTCTAATAGACAGGGTCGCTGGAAACACCATATATTTT.

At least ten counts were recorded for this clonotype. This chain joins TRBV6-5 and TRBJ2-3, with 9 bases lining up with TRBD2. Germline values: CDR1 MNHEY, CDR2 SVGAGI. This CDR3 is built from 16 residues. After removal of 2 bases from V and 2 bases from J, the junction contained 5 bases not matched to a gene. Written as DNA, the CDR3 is TGTGCCAGCAGTTACACTCCTAGCGGGGCCACAGATACGCAGTATTTT. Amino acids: CASSYTPSGATDTQYF.

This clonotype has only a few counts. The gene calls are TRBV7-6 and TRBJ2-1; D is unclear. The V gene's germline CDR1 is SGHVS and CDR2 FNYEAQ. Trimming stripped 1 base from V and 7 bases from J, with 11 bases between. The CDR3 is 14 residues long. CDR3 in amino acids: CASSLVAGSNEQFF. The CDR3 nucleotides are TGTGCCAGCAGCTTAGTGGCAGGCTCAAATGAGCAGTTCTTC.